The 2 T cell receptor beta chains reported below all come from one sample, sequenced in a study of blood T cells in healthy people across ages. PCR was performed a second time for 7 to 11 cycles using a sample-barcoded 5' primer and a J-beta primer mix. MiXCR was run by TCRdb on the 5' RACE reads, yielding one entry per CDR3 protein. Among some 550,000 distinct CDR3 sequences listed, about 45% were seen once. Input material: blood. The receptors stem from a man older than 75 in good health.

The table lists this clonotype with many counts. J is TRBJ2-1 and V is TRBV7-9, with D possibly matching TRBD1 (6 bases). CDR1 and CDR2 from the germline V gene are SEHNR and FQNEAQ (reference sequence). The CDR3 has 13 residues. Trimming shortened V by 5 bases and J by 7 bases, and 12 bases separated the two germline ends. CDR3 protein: CASSPRQANEQFF. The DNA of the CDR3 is TGTGCCAGCAGCCCCCGACAGGCGAATGAGCAGTTCTTC.

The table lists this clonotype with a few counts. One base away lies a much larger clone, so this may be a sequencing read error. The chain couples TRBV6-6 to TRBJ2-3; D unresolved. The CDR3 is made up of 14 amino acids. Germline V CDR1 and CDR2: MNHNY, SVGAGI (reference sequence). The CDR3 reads CACSYLSPQDTQYF. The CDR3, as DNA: TGTGCCTGCAGTTACCTTTCACCCCAAGATACGCAGTATTTT.